Each of the 15 T cell receptor beta chains below was sequenced from the same sample in a study of shared clonotypes between healthy human individuals. Generated by immunoSEQ multiplex PCR, the TCRdb table keeps only in-frame clones and is missing some. The table lists millions of clones, approximately 95% of them singletons. The material sequenced was naive CD4+ T cells sorted from blood. Specified subset: CD45RA+ positively selected. The receptors stem from a man younger than 35 in good health.

J is TRBJ2-7 and V is TRBV5-4; 9 positions match TRBD2. CDR3 size: 17 residues. V shed 4 bases, J shed 5 bases, and the junction held 16 bases outside the gene matches. The germline V gene encodes CDR1 SGHNT and CDR2 YYREEE (reference sequence). CDR3 protein: CASSPRSGAGGPDEQYF. DNA of the CDR3: TGTGCCAGCAGCCCCCGGTCAGGGGCGGGAGGGCCCGACGAGCAGTACTTC. Looking up the rest from reference TRBV5-4 and TRBJ2-7 gives the full variable domain: ETGVTQSPTHLIKTRGQQVTLRCSSQSGHNTVSWYQQALGQGPQFIFQYYREEENGRGNFPPRFSGLQFPNYSSELNVNALELDDSALYLCASSPRSGAGGPDEQYFGPGTRLTVT.

This rearrangement joins TRBV7-2 to TRBJ2-2, with no clear D. The CDR3 has 14 amino acids. V was cut by 0 bases and J by 1 base, with 3 bases left in between. Germline loops: CDR1 SGHTA, CDR2 FQGNSA. The CDR3 spells CASSLALNTGELFF. As DNA, the CDR3 is TGTGCCAGCAGCTTAGCCTTGAACACCGGGGAGCTGTTTTTT.

The chain is built from TRBV7-2 and TRBJ2-5, with a possible D match to TRBD2 (5 bases). V was trimmed by 5 bases and J by 5 bases, leaving 18 bases between them. This CDR3 comprises 15 residues. CDR1 and CDR2 (germline): SGHTA, FQGNSA. CDR3 protein: CASSPPGNLGETQYF. The CDR3 coding sequence is TGTGCCAGCAGCCCCCCGGGGAACCTCGGGGAGACCCAGTACTTC.

The chain couples TRBV30 to TRBJ1-3, with no clear D. The CDR3 extends over 15 amino acids. V was trimmed by 2 bases and J by 2 bases, leaving 13 bases between them. Germline loops: CDR1 GTSNPN, CDR2 SVGIG (reference sequence). CDR3 coding DNA: TGTGCCTGGAGTAGGCGGGGAACTCCTGGAAACACCATATATTTT. It encodes CAWSRRGTPGNTIYF.

This chain joins TRBV7-3 and TRBJ2-7; no definite D call. The V end lost 5 bases, the J end lost 6 bases, and 17 bases lay between the germline ends. This CDR3 is built from 14 residues. Germline V gives CDR1 SGHTA, CDR2 FQGTGA. CDR3 DNA: TGTGCCAGCAGCCCCCAATCTTTTCCGAGCGAGCAGTACTTC. Its translation: CASSPQSFPSEQYF.

This chain uses TRBV6-1 with TRBJ2-5, with 9 bases matching TRBD2. The CDR3 is 15 residues long. Germline V gene data show CDR1 as MNHNS and CDR2 as SASEGT. V lost 4 bases and J lost 1; bases outside the gene matches: 4. CDR3 coding DNA: TGTGCCAGCAGTGCCCAACTAGCGGGCCAAGAGACCCAGTACTTC. Translation gives CASSAQLAGQETQYF.

This clone was found once. Possible read error: a much larger clone is one base away. The V gene is TRBV4-1, the J gene TRBJ1-6; a weak D match, TRBD1 (5 bases). The CDR3 has 15 amino acids. Trimming stripped 3 bases from V and 9 bases from J, with 15 bases between. Germline V gene lookup returns CDR1 MGHRA and CDR2 YSYEKL. CDR3 sequence: CASSQGVIDSSPLHF. Written as DNA, the CDR3 is TGCGCCAGCAGCCAGGGGGTTATCGATAGTTCACCCCTCCACTTT.

The chain links TRBV2 to TRBJ2-7; D remains unclear. Trimming took off 6 bases at V and 6 bases at J, with 12 bases between the two ends. The CDR3 totals 12 residues. Germline CDR1 is SNHLY and CDR2 is FYNNEI. The CDR3 loop reads CASSVAETEQYF. CDR3 in DNA: TGTGCCAGCAGCGTTGCGGAGACCGAGCAGTACTTC.

The chain combines TRBV7-9 with TRBJ2-7; 8 bases line up with TRBD2. The CDR3 length is 15 residues. CDR1 is SEHNR and CDR2 is FQNEAQ in the germline V gene (reference sequence). With 1 base clipped from V and 3 bases from J, the junction kept 5 bases outside the gene matches. The CDR3 bases are TGTGCCAGCAGCTTAGGGGCGGGAGGACTCTACGAGCAGTACTTC. Translated, it gives CASSLGAGGLYEQYF.

The genes are TRBV18 and TRBJ1-2, with D possibly matching TRBD1 (6 bases). CDR1 is KGHSH and CDR2 is LQKENI in the germline V gene. This CDR3 comprises 15 residues. The germline V and J ends were trimmed by 6 bases and 2 bases, with 16 bases remaining between them. The DNA for the CDR3 is TGTGCCAGCTCCCCCTTACCAGGGGAGAACTATGGCTACACCTTC. Its protein is CASSPLPGENYGYTF.

The rearrangement links TRBV6-6 to TRBJ1-4, with no clear D. Germline loops: CDR1 MNHNY, CDR2 SVGAGI (reference sequence). The CDR3 is 15 residues long. The V gene lost 7 bases and the J gene lost 7 bases, with 19 bases spanning the gap. The CDR3 sequence: CASTLRRANLEKLFF. In DNA, the CDR3 is TGTGCCAGCACCCTACGTCGGGCGAACCTTGAAAAACTGTTTTTT.

This clone was seen only once. The gene calls are TRBV7-3 and TRBJ2-3; D not resolved. Deletions cut 6 bases from V and 2 bases from J, with 9 bases between. The CDR3 spans 13 residues. CDR1 is SGHTA and CDR2 is FQGTGA in the germline V gene. This CDR3 is CASSPDFTDTQYF. The CDR3 coding sequence is TGTGCCAGCAGTCCCGACTTCACAGATACGCAGTATTTT.

The J gene is TRBJ1-1, the V gene TRBV6-1; 8 nucleotides match TRBD1. Germline CDR1 is MNHNS and CDR2 is SASEGT. V shed 7 bases and J 5 bases; nucleotides not matched to a gene: 9. The CDR3 totals 14 residues. Written as DNA, the CDR3 is TGTGCCAGCAAGGTGGGACAGGTGGATACTGAAGCTTTCTTT. Translated, it gives CASKVGQVDTEAFF.

V gene TRBV7-2 combines with J gene TRBJ2-2; 8 bases match TRBD1. In germline, CDR1 is SGHTA, CDR2 FQGNSA. V gave up 4 bases and J gave up 4 bases; unmatched junction bases: 2. The CDR3 consists of 14 residues. The CDR3 loop is CASSYTGGTGELFF. DNA for the CDR3: TGTGCCAGCAGCTACACAGGGGGCACCGGGGAGCTGTTTTTT. Filled out from reference TRBV7-2 and TRBJ2-2, the complete variable domain reads GAGVSQSPSNKVTEKGKDVELRCDPISGHTALYWYRQSLGQGLEFLIYFQGNSAPDKSGLPSDRFSAERTGGSVSTLTIQRTQQEDSAVYLCASSYTGGTGELFFGEGSRLTVL.

Note on this clone: This CDR3 is also generated by other DNA sequences in the sample. This chain uses TRBV18 with TRBJ2-7; no clear D gene. V was pared by 2 bases and J by 3 bases, with 5 bases between. The CDR3 runs 12 residues. Germline CDR1 and CDR2: KGHSH and LQKENI. The CDR3 reads CASSPRGYEQYF. The CDR3 coding sequence is TGTGCCAGCTCACCAAGAGGCTACGAGCAGTACTTC.